The T cell receptor (beta chain) described here comes from a study of T cells in Graves' hyperthyroidism and ophthalmopathy. In the case of this clonotype: The antigen remains unidentified. This may come from a read error, since a much larger clone is one base off.

The authors took PBMCs from about 9.5 ml fresh peripheral blood. Germline CDR1 is KGHSH and CDR2 is LQKENI. This CDR3 is 12 amino acids long. Whole-study findings and limits: Ophthalmopathy stood apart from stable hyperthyroidism in a 13 V-J model. Blood samples included most of the expanded thyroid clonotypes exceeding 0.001.

TCR beta CDR3 region amplification was performed from RNA transcripts. During a first-round RT-PCR of the TCR CDR3, the HTBI primer set was used. TCRdb re-called the multiplex PCR reads through MiXCR, storing one row per CDR3 protein. The sample records around 350,000 distinct CDR3 sequences, less than 15% being singletons. The sequenced sample consisted of blood. The chain is built from TRBV18 and TRBJ2-5; D is unclear. This sequence originates from a woman between 18 and 29 years old with Graves' hyperthyroidism. This CDR3 reads CAGSPEAETQYF. The CDR3 DNA reads as TGTGCCGGCTCACCAGAGGCGGAGACCCAGTACTTC.